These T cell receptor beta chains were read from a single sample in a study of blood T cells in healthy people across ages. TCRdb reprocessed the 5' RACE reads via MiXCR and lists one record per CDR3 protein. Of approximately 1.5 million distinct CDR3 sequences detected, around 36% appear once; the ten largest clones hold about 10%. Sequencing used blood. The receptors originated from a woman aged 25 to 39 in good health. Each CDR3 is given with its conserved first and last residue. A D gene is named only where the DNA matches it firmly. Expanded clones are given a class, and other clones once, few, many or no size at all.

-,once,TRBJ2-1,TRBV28,CASSLSLGLTNEQFF,TGTGCCAGCAGTTTATCCCTAGGGCTCACCAATGAGCAGTTCTTC
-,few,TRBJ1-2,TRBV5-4,CASSHLGGRGYYGYTF,TGTGCCAGCAGCCATCTTGGGGGGCGCGGATACTATGGCTACACCTTC
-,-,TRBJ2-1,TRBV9,CASSAGLGPMDTDEQFF,TGTGCCAGCAGCGCCGGGCTGGGACCTATGGACACGGATGAGCAGTTCTTC
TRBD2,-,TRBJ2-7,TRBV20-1,CSAREWAGGLYEQYF,TGCAGTGCTAGAGAATGGGCGGGGGGGCTTTACGAGCAGTACTTC
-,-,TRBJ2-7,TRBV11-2,CASSLVVADPYEQYF,TGTGCCAGCAGCTTAGTTGTTGCAGACCCCTACGAGCAGTACTTC
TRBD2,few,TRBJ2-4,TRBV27,CASSRGGLGKNIQYF,TGTGCCAGCAGCCGGGGAGGGCTGGGCAAAAACATTCAGTACTTC
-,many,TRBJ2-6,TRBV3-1,CASSLARIRSGANVLTF,TGTGCCAGCAGCCTAGCGAGGATTCGTTCTGGGGCCAACGTCCTGACTTTC
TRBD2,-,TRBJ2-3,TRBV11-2,CASTPRTSGGAMDTQYF,TGTGCCAGCACCCCTAGGACTAGCGGGGGGGCCATGGATACGCAGTATTTT
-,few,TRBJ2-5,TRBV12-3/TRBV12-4,CASSFFHETQYF,TGTGCCAGCAGTTTTTTTCACGAGACCCAGTACTTC
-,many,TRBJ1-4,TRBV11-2,CASSLGQGEKLFF,TGTGCCAGCAGTTTAGGGCAAGGTGAAAAACTGTTTTTT
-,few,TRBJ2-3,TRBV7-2,CASSRPYPDTQYF,TGTGCCAGCAGCCGCCCTTACCCAGATACGCAGTATTTT
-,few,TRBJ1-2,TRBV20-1,CRAGASYGYTF,TGCAGGGCCGGGGCAAGCTATGGCTACACCTTC
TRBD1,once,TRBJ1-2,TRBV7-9,CASSHRGLQGYTF,TGTGCCAGCAGCCACAGGGGGCTACAGGGCTACACCTTC
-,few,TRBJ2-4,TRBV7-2,CASSLGWGPNIQYF,TGTGCCAGCAGCTTAGGGTGGGGACCAAACATTCAGTACTTC
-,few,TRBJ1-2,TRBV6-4,CASSDTRFGGQYGYTF,TGTGCCAGCAGTGACACTCGATTTGGGGGCCAGTATGGCTACACCTTC
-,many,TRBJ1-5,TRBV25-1,CASSGESNQPQHF,TGTGCCAGCAGTGGGGAGAGCAATCAGCCCCAGCATTTT
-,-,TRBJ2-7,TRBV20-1,CSPIAATTYEQYF,TGCAGCCCCATCGCGGCCACTACCTACGAGCAGTACTTC
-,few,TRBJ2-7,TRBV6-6,CASSYSEYYEQYF,TGTGCCAGCAGTTACTCGGAATACTACGAGCAGTACTTC
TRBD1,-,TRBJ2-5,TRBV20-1,CSAMRGPQETQYF,TGCAGTGCTATGAGGGGGCCACAAGAGACCCAGTACTTC
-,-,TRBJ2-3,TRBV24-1,CAAAKKDQRDTQYF,TGTGCCGCAGCTAAGAAGGACCAACGGGATACGCAGTATTTT
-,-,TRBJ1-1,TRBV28,CASSLVFWGVTEAFF,TGTGCCAGCAGTTTAGTCTTCTGGGGGGTCACTGAAGCTTTCTTT
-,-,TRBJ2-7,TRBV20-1,CSASGDGSYEQYF,TGCAGTGCTAGCGGGGACGGTTCCTACGAGCAGTACTTC
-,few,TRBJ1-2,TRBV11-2,CASSLEQSLYGYTF,TGTGCCAGCAGCTTAGAACAGTCCCTCTATGGCTACACCTTC